The present TCR beta chain was sequenced within a study of tumor-infiltrating lymphocytes in localized non-small cell lung cancer. Whole-study results and caveats: Higher tumor T cell infiltration than in uninvolved lung was supported by TCRbeta sequencing.

Comment on this clone: Antigen specificity is unknown.

The CDR3 covers 13 residues. Trimming took 3 bases from V and 5 from J, leaving 11 bases between them. Germline V gene sequence: CDR1 SGHAT, CDR2 FQDESV (reference sequence). This table comes from immunoSEQ multiplex PCR, and its TCRdb copy is limited to in-frame clones, with some not included. The table has about 12,000 clones, 76% seen once; the top ten hold around 16%. Sample: uninvolved lung tissue not adjacent to the tumor. The chain uses TRBV11-1 and TRBJ2-7; D not certain. The receptor comes from a human donor with non-small cell lung cancer. CDR3 coding DNA: TGTGCCAGCAGCTTCATCACCCCCCACGAGCAGTACTTC. Encoded protein: CASSFITPHEQYF.